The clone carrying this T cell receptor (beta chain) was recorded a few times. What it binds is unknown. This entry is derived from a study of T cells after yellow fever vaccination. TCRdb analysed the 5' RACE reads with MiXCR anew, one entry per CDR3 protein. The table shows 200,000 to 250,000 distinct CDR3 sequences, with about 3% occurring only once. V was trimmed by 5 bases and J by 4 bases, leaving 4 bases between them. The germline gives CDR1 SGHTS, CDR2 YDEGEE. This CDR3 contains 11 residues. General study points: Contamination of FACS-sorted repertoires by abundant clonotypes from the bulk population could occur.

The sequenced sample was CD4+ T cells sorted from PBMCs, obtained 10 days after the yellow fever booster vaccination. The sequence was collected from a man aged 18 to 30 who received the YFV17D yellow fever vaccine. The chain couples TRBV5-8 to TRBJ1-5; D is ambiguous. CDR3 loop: CASRENQPQHF. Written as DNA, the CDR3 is TGTGCCAGCAGGGAGAATCAGCCCCAGCATTTT.